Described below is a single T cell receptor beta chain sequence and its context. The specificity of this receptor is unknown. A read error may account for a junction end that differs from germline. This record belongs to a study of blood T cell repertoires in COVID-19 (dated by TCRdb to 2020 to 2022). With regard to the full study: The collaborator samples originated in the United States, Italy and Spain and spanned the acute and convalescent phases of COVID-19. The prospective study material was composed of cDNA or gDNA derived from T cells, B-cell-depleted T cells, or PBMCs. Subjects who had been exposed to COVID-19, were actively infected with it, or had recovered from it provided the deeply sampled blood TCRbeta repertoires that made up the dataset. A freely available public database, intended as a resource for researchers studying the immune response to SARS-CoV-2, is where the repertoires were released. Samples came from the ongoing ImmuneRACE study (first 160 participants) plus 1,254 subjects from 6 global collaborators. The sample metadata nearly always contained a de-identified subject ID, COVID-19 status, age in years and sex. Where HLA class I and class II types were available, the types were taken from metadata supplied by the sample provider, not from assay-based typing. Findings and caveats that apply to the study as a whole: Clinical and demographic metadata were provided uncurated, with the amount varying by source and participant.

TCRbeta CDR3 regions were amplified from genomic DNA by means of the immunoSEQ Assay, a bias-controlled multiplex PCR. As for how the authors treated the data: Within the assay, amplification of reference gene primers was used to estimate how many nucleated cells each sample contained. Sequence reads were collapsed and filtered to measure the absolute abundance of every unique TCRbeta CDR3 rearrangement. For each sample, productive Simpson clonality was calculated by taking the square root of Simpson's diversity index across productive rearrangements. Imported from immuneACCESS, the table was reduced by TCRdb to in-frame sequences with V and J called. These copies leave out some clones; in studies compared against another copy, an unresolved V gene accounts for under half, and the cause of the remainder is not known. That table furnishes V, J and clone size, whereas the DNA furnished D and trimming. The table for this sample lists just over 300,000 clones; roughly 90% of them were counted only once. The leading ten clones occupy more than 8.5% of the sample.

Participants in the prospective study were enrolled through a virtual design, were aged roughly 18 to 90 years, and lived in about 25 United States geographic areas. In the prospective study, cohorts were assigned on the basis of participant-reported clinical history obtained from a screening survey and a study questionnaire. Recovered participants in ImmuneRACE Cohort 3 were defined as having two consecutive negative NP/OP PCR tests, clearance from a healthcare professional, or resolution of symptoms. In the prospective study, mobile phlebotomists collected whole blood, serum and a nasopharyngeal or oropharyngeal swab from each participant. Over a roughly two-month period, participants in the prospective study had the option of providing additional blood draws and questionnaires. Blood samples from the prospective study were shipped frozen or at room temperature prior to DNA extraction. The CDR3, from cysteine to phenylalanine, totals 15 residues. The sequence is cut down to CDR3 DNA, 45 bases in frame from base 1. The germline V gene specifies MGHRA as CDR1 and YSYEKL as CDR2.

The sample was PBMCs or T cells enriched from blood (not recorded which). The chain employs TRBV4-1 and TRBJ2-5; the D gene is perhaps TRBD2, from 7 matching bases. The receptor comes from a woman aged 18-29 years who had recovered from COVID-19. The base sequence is TGCGCCAGCAGCGAGCGAGCGGGACACCAGGAGACCCAGTACTTC. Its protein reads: CASSERAGHQETQYF.